This T cell receptor beta chain was documented in a study of Graves' ophthalmopathy and Graves' hyperthyroidism. Whole-study findings and limits: Ophthalmopathy could be told apart from stable hyperthyroidism by a 13-signature model (87.88% sensitivity, roughly 81% specificity).

About this clonotype itself: Its antigen is unknown.

Newly diagnosed, the hyperthyroidism patients had under 2 months' duration and were aged 18 to 65. Certain patients, namely those with other autoimmune diseases, uncontrolled infections, pregnancy or lactation, were excluded. CDR1 and CDR2 (germline): SEHNR, FQNEAQ (reference sequence). V dropped 5 bases and J dropped 0; count of bases not matched to a gene: 5. The CDR3 extends over 17 amino acids. Amplification of TCR beta CDR3 regions used RNA transcripts. First-round RT-PCR used HTBI primers; second-round multiplex PCR followed. Each CDR3 protein is one row after TCRdb ran MiXCR on the multiplex PCR reads. The sample yields about 590,000 distinct CDR3 sequences, about 35% seen once.

This receptor was taken from an adult man with Graves' hyperthyroidism. Material for sequencing was peripheral blood or thyroid tissue (not recorded which). The V gene is TRBV7-9, the J gene TRBJ2-2, with 11 bases identical to TRBD2. The CDR3 region has the DNA TGTGCCAGCAGCCGAACTAGCGGGGGCGCGAACACCGGGGAGCTGTTTTTT. Amino acids: CASSRTSGGANTGELFF.